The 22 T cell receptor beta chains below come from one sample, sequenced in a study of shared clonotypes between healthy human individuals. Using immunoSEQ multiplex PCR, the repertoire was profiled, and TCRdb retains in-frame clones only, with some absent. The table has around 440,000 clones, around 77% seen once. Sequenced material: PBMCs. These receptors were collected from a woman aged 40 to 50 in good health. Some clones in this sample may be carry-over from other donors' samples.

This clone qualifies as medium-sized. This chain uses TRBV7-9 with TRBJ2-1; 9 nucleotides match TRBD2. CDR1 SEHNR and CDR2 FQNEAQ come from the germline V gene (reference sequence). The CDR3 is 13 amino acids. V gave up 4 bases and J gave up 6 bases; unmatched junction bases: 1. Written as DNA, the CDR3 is TGTGCCAGCAGCTCGGGACTAGCCAATGAGCAGTTCTTC. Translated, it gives CASSSGLANEQFF.

This chain's CDR3 is CASSLMTSWETQYF. The CDR3 DNA follows: TGCGCCAGCAGCCTAATGACTAGTTGGGAGACCCAGTACTTC. The rearrangement uses TRBV5-1 and TRBJ2-5, with a tentative D call TRBD2 (6 bases). The CDR3 consists of 14 residues. The V end was cut by 4 bases, the J end by 5 bases, with 15 bases between. The germline gives CDR1 SGHRS, CDR2 YFSETQ.

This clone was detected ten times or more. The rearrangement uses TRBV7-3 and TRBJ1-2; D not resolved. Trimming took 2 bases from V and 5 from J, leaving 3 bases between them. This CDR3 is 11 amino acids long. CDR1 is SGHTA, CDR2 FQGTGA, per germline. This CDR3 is CASSLLYGYTF. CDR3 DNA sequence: TGTGCCAGCAGCTTACTTTATGGCTACACCTTC.

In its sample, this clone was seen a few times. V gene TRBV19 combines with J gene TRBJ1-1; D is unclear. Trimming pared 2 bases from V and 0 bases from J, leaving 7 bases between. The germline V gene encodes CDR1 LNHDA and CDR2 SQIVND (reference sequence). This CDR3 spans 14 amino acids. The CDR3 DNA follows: TGTGCCAGTAGTATACTAGGGCTGAACACTGAAGCTTTCTTT. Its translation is CASSILGLNTEAFF.

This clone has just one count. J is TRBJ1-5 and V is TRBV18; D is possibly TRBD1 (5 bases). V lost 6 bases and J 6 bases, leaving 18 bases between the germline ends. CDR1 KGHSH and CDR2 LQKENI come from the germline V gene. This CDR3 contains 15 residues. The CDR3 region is CASSPVHVGGQPQHF. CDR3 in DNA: TGTGCCAGCTCCCCGGTCCACGTCGGGGGTCAGCCCCAGCATTTT.

The CDR3 nucleotides read TGTGCCAGCAGTTTAAGACAGGGGACTTATACTGAAGCTTTCTTT. Translating it yields CASSLRQGTYTEAFF. The J gene is TRBJ1-1, the V gene TRBV6-6; 8 nucleotides align to TRBD1. The germline V gene encodes CDR1 MNHNY and CDR2 SVGAGI (reference sequence). The CDR3 spans 15 residues. Trimming cost V 4 bases and J 5 bases; bases outside gene matches: 9.

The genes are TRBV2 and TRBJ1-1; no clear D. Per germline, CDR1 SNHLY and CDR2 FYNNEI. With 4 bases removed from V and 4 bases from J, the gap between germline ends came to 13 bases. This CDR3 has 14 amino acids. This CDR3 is CASSVGRRFTEAFF. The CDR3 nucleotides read TGTGCCAGCAGTGTGGGCAGGCGATTCACTGAAGCTTTCTTT.

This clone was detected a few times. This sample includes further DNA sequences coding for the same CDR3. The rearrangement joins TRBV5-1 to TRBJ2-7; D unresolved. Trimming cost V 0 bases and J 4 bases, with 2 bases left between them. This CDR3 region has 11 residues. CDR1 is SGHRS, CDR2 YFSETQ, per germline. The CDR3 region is CASSLEYEQYF. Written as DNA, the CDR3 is TGCGCCAGCAGCTTGGAGTACGAGCAGTACTTC. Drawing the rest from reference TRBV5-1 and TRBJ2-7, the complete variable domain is KAGVTQTPRYLIKTRGQQVTLSCSPISGHRSVSWYQQTPGQGLQFLFEYFSETQRNKGNFPGRFSGRQFSNSRSEMNVSTLELGDSALYLCASSLEYEQYFGPGTRLTVT.

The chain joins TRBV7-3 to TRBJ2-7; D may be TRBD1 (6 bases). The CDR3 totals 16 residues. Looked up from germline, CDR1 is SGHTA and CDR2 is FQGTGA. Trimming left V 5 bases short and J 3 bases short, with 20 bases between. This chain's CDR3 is CASSRRSGATFYEQYF. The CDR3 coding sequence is TGTGCCAGCAGCCGCCGGTCAGGGGCCACCTTCTACGAGCAGTACTTC. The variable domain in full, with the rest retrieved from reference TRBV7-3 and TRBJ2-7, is GAGVSQTPSNKVTEKGKYVELRCDPISGHTALYWYRQSLGQGPEFLIYFQGTGAADDSGLPNDRFFAVRPEGSVSTLKIQRTERGDSAVYLCASSRRSGATFYEQYFGPGTRLTVT.

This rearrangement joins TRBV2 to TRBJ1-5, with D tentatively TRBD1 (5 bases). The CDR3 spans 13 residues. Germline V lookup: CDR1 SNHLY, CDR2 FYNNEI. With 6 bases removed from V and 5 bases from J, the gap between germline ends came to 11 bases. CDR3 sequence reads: CASSDDRHQPQHF. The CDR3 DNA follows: TGTGCCAGCAGCGACGACAGACATCAGCCCCAGCATTTT.

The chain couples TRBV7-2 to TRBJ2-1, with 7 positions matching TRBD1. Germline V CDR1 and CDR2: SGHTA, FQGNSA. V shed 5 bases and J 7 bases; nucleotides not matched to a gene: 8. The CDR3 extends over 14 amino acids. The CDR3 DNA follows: TGTGCCAGCAGCGGCAACAGGGGTTGGAATGAGCAGTTCTTC. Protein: CASSGNRGWNEQFF.

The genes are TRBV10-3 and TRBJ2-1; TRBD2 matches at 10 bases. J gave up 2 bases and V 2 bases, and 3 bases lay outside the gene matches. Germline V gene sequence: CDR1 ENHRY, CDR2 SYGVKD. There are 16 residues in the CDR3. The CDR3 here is CAISEGAGGTYNEQFF. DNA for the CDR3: TGTGCCATCAGTGAGGGAGCGGGAGGGACCTACAATGAGCAGTTCTTC.

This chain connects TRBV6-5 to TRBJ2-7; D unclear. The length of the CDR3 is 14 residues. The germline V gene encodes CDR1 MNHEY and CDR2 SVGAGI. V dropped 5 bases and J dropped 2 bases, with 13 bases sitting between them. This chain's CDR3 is CASSHTDFPYEQYF. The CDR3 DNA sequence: TGTGCCAGCAGTCACACAGATTTTCCCTACGAGCAGTACTTC.

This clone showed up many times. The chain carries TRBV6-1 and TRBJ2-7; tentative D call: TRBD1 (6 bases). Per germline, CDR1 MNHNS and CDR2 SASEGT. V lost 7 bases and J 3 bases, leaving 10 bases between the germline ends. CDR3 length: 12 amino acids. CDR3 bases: TGTGCCAGCAACAGGGTAGGCTACGAGCAGTACTTC. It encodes CASNRVGYEQYF.

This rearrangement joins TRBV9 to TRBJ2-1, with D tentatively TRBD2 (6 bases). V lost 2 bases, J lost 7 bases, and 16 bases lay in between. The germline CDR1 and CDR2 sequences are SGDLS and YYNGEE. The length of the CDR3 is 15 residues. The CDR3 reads CASSVSGTSLNEQFF. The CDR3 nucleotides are TGTGCCAGCAGCGTCTCCGGGACTTCGTTGAATGAGCAGTTCTTC.

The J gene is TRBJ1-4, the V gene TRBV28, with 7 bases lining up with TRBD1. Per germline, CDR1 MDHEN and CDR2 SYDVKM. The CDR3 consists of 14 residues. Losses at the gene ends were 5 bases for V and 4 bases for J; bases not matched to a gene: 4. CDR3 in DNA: TGTGCCAGCAGTACCGGGACAGTTAATGAAAAACTGTTTTTT. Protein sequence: CASSTGTVNEKLFF.

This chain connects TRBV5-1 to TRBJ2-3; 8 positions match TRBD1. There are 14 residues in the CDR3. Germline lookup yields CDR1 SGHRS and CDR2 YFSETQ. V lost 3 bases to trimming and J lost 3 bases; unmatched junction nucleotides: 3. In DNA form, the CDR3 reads TGCGCCAGCAGCTCGCGGGACAGGACAGATACGCAGTATTTT. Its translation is CASSSRDRTDTQYF.

DNA of the CDR3: TGTGCCAGCAGCTTAGTACTTGCAGCGAGCGGAGATACGCAGTATTTT. Amino acid sequence: CASSLVLAASGDTQYF. V is TRBV11-2 and J is TRBJ2-3; D perhaps matches TRBD2 (5 bases). The germline V gene encodes CDR1 SGHAT and CDR2 FQNNGV. Trimming removed 1 base at V and 5 bases at J, with 16 bases between. The CDR3 runs to 16 residues.

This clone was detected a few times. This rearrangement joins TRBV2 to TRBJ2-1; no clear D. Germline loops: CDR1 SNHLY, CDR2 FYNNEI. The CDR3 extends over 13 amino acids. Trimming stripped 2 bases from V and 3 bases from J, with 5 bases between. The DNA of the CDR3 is TGTGCCAGCAGTGAACAGCTCTACAATGAGCAGTTCTTC. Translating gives CASSEQLYNEQFF.

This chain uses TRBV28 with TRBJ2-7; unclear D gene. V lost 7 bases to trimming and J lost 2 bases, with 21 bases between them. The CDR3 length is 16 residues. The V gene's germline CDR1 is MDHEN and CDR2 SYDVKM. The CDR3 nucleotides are TGTGCCAGCACCGCGAGTGAGGCCCAGAGAACCTACGAGCAGTACTTC. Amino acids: CASTASEAQRTYEQYF.

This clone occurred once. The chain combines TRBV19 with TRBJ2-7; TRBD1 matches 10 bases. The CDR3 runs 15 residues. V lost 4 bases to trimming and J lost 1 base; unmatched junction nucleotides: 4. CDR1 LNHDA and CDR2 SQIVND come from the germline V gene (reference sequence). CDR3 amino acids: CASSTGTGVSYEQYF. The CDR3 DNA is TGTGCCAGTAGTACCGGGACAGGGGTTTCCTACGAGCAGTACTTC.

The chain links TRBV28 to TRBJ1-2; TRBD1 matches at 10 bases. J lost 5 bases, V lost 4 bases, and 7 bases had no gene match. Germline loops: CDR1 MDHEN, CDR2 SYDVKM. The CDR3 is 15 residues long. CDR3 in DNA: TGTGCCAGCAGTTCCGGACAGGGGGGGAGGTATGGCTACACCTTC. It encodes CASSSGQGGRYGYTF.